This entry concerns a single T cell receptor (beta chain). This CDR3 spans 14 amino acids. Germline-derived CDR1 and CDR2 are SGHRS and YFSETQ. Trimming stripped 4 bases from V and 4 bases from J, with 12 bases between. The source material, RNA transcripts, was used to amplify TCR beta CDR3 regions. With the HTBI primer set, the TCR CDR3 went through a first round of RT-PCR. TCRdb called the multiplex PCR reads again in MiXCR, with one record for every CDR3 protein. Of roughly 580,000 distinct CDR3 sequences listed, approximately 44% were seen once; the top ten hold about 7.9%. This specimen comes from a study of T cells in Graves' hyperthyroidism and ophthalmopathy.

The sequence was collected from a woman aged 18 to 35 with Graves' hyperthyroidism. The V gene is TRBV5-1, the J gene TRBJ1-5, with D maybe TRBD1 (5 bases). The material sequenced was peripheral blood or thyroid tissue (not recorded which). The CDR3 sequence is CASSGDGTNQPQHF. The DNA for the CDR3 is TGCGCCAGCAGCGGGGACGGAACTAATCAGCCCCAGCATTTT. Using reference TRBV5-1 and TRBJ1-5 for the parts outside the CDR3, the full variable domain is KAGVTQTPRYLIKTRGQQVTLSCSPISGHRSVSWYQQTPGQGLQFLFEYFSETQRNKGNFPGRFSGRQFSNSRSEMNVSTLELGDSALYLCASSGDGTNQPQHFGDGTRLSIL.